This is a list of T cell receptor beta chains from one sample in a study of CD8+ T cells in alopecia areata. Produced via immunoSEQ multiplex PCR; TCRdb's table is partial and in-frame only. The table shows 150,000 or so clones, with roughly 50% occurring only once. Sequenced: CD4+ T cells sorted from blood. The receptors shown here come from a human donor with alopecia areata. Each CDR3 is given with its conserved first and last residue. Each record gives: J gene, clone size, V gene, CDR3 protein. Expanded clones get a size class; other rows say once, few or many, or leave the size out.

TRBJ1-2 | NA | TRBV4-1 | CASSNILTGYTF
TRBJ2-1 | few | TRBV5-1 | CASSLVSGNEQFF
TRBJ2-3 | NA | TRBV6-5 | CASSSQGSTDTQYF
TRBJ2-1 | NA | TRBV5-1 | CASSRTNRGRSYNEQFF
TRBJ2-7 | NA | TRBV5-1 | CASGASGSYEQYF
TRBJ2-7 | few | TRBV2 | CASRRDFAEQYF
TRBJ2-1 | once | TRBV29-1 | CSVDGGAGNEQFF
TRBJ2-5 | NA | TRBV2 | CASSEVVTSGRAETQYF
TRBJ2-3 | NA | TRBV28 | CASGSERERAPSTDTQYF
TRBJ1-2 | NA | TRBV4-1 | CASSQDSGQSAWSAF
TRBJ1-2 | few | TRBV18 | CASSPDLLYGYTF
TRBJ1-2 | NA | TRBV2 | CASRRGTGSRSNYGYTF
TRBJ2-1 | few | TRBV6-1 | CASSDGWGEQFF
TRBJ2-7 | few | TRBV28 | CASRLAGGPSYEQYF
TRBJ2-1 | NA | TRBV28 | CASSLHRGVGNNEQFF
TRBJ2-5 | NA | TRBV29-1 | CSVASGSKGETQYF
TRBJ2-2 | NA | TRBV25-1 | CASRGQAMNTGELFF
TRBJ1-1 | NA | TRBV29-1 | CSAGGLNTEAFF
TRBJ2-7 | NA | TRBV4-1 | CASSPEGGLYEQYF
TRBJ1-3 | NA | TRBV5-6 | CASSWRGSGNTIYF
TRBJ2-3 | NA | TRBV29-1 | CSVEELGGSTDTQYF
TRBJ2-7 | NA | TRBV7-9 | CASSSWGTTSYEQYF
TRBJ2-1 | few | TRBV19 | CATKGYSNEQFF
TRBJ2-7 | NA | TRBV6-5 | CASSYSLVGMIKEQYF
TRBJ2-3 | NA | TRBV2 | CASRGPATDTQYF
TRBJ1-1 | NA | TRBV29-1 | CSVGVGNTEAFF
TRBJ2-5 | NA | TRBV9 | CASSGGQGPLQETQYF
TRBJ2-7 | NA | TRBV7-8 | CASSLGSTYEQYF
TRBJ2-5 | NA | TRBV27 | CASSTPGPGGETQYF
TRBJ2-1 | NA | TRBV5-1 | CASSLGDARFYNEQFF
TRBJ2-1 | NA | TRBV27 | CASSLLGRTRNEQFF
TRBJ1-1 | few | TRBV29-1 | CSVGTALNTEAFF
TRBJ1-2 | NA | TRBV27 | CASSYRVGSYGYTF
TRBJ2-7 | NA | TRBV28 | CVAGTPAGSSYEQYF
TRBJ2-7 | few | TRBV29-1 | CSVARMGEQYF
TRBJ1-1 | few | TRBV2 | CASILNTEAFF
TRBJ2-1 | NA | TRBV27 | CASSIPGGPPYNEQFF
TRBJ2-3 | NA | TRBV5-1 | CASSERDRYTDTQYF
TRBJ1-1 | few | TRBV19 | CASTRSGEGTEAFF
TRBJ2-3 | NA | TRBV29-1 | CSVERAGEGTDTQYF
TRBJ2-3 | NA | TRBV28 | CASSFPFGLADNTDTQYF
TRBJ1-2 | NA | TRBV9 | CASSVGTGSTSYGYTF
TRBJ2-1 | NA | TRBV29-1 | CSARRDYNEQFF
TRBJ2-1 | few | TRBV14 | CASSHPKGGTYNEQFF
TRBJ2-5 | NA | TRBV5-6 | CASSLDQETQYF
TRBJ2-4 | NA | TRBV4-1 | CASSQPTTKNIQYF
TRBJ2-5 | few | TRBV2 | CASSVRRGEETQYF
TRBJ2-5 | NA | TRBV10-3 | CAISSLAGGEETQYF
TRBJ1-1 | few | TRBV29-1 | CSVGTGGLNTEAFF
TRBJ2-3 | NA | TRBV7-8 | CASSLERLTTDTQYF
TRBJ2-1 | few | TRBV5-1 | CASSLDVQAYNEQFF
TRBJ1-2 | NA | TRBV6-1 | CATLEQPSVYGYTF
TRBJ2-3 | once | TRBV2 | CARRTSSNTDTQYF
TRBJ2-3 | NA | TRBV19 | CASSPSTDTQYF
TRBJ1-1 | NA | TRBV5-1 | CASSPGPPNTEAFF
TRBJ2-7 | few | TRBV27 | CASSINRDSYEQYF
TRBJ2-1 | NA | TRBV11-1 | CASSVGTPPGNEQFF